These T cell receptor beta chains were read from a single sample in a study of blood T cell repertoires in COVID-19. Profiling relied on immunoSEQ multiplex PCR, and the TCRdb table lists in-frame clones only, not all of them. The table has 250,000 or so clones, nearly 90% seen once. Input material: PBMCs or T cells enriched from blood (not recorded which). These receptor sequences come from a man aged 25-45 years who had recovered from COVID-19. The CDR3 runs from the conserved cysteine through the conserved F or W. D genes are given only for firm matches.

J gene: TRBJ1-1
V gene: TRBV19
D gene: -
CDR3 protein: CASDETGTYTEAFF

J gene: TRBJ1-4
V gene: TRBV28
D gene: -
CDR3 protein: CASRVGGGGQEKLFF

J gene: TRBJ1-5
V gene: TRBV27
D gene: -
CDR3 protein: CASSLSWRAQPQHF

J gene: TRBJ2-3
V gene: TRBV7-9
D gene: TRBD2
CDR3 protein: CASSPALELAENGQYF

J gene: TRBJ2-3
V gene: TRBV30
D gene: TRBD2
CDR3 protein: CAWSRSGGTDTQYF

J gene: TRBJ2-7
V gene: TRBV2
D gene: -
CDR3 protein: CASSEALEQYF

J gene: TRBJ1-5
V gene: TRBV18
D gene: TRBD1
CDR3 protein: CASSPPGQSNQPQHF

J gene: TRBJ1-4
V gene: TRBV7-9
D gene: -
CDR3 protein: CASSLAGRGEKLFF

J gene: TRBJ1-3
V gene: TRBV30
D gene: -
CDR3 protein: CAWSVDSVGNTIYF

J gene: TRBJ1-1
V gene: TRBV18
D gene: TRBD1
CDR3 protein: CASSPLTGMNTEAFF

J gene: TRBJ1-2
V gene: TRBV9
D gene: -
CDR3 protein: CASSVVGDGYTF

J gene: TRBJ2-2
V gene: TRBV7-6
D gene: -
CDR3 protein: CASSLESYNTGELFF

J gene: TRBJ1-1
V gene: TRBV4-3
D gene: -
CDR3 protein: CASSQEDTPWDMNTEAFF

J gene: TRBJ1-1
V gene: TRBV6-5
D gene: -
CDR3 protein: CASSYSLTGGYTEAFF

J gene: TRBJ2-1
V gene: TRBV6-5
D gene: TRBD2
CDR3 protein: CASGNGRSQFF

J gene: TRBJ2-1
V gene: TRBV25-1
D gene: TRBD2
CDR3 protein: CASSERTSVLNEQFF

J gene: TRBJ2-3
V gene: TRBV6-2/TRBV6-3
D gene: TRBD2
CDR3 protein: CASSFLLAGPNTQYF

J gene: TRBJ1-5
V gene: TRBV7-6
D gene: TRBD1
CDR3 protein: CASSLRSGQGNQPQHF

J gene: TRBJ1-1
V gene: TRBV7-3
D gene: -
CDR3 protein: CASSLVPIADPAEAFF

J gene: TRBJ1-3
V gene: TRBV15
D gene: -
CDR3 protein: CATRSPAGNTIYF

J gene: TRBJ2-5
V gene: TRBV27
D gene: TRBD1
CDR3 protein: CASSSGQGTVKTQYF

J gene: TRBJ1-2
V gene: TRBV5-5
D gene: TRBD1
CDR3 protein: CASSLLVRQGANYGYTF

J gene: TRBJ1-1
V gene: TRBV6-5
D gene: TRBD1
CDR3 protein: CASSYSGGMNTEAFF

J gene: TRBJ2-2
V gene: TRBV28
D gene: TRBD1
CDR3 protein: CASSPGQGTGELFF

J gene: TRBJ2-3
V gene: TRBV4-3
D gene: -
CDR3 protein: CASSKTRAGRTDTQYF

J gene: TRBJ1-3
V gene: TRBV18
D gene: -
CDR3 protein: CASSERDISGNTIYF

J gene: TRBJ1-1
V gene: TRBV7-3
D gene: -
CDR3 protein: CASSPSDIGTEAFF

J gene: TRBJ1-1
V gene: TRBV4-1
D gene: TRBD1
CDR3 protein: CASSPTEDRGLWTEAFF

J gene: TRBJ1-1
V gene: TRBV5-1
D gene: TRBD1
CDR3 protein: CASSFDREGRAFF

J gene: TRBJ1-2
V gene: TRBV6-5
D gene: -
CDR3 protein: CASSYQQGPPNYGYTF

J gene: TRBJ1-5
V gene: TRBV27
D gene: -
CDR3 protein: CASSPVGVQPQHF

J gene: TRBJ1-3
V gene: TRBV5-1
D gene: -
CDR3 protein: CASSLGLQGSTSGNTIYF

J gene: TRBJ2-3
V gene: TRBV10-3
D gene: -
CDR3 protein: CAIKGGTDTQYF

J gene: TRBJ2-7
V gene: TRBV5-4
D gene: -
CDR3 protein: CASSLVSARHPYEQYF

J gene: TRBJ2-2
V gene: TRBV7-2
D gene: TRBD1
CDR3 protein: CASRIDRDTGELFF

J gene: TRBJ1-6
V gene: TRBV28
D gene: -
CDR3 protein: CASSSPMGGGTYNSPLHF

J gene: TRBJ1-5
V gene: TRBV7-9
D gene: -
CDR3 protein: CASNRERDQPQHF

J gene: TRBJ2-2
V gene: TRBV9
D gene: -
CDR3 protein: CASSVERLPTGELFF

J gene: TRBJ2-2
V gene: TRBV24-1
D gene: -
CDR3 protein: CATSDCWGQGGELFF

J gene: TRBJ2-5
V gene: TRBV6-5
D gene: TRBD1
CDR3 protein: CASSLGTGKGETQYF

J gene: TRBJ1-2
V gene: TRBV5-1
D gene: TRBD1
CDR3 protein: CASSSSGQGLGGYTF

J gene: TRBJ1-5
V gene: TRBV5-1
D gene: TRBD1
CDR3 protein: CASSLGGTGGQPQHF

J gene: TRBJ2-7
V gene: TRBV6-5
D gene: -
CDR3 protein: CASSRPLGGEQYF

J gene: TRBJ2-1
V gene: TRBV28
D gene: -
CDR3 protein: CASSYEKSYNEQFF